Below, 11 T cell receptor beta chains from the same sample are listed, as sequenced in a study of T cell changes during pregnancy in multiple sclerosis. Profiled with immunoSEQ multiplex PCR; TCRdb holds only in-frame clones, not every one. This table holds just under 65,000 clones, roughly 91% found once. This specimen was peripheral blood, taken after pregnancy. The receptors shown here come from a female donor in good health, enrolled as a control in a pregnancy study.

A single count supports this clone. V usage is TRBV6-6 and J usage is TRBJ1-1; TRBD1 agrees at 8 bases. Losses at the gene ends were 6 bases for V and 5 bases for J; bases not matched to a gene: 8. Germline CDR1 and CDR2: MNHNY and SVGAGI (reference sequence). This CDR3 contains 14 residues. The CDR3 DNA reads as TGTGCCAGCAGACAAACAGGGGGAGGGACTGAAGCTTTCTTT. It yields the protein CASRQTGGGTEAFF.

The chain has TRBV6-6 and TRBJ2-3; 11 nucleotides match TRBD1. Germline lookup yields CDR1 MNHNY and CDR2 SVGAGI (reference sequence). V lost 7 bases and J lost 0; bases outside the gene matches: 3. There are 15 residues in the CDR3. This CDR3 reads CASTGTGGSTDTQYF. CDR3 bases: TGTGCCAGCACCGGGACAGGGGGTAGCACAGATACGCAGTATTTT.

The CDR3 DNA reads TGCAGCGTTGAAGGACAGGGGGTAGGAAACGAGCAGTACTTC. This codes for CSVEGQGVGNEQYF. The rearrangement joins TRBV29-1 to TRBJ2-7; the match to TRBD1 covers 9 bases. The CDR3 has 14 amino acids. Germline trimming cut 1 base from V and 5 bases from J; bases unmatched to any gene: 6. CDR1 is SQVTM and CDR2 is ANQGSEA in the germline V gene.

The chain couples TRBV9 to TRBJ1-2; D possibly corresponds to TRBD1 (5 bases). This CDR3 is built from 15 residues. Germline CDR1 reads SGDLS; CDR2 reads YYNGEE. Trimming pared 3 bases from V and 4 bases from J, leaving 16 bases between. The CDR3 DNA is TGTGCCAGCAGCGCCACTCCGGGGGACGTCTATGGCTACACCTTC. As protein: CASSATPGDVYGYTF.

The V gene is TRBV19, the J gene TRBJ1-1; a possible D gene is TRBD1 (5 bases). The V gene lost 5 bases and the J gene lost 0 bases, with 10 bases spanning the gap. The CDR3 covers 14 residues. Per germline, CDR1 LNHDA and CDR2 SQIVND (reference sequence). For the CDR3, the DNA is TGTGCCAGTAGTTGGAAGGACATGAACACTGAAGCTTTCTTT. Translated: CASSWKDMNTEAFF.

The rearrangement joins TRBV4-3 to TRBJ2-2, with D possibly TRBD2 on 5 matching bases. With 4 bases removed from V and 2 bases from J, the gap between germline ends came to 11 bases. CDR1 is LGHNA, CDR2 YSLEER, per germline. The CDR3 is made up of 15 amino acids. CDR3 nucleotide sequence: TGCGCCAGCAGCCCGGGAAGATATAACACCGGGGAGCTGTTTTTT. Translating gives CASSPGRYNTGELFF.

This chain joins TRBV28 and TRBJ1-5, with a possible D match to TRBD1 (6 bases). Trimming pared 7 bases from V and 7 bases from J, leaving 14 bases between. Germline-derived CDR1 and CDR2 are MDHEN and SYDVKM. CDR3 size: 13 residues. Written as DNA, the CDR3 is TGTGCCAGCACCCAAGGGGGAAGACAGCCCCAGCATTTT. It translates to CASTQGGRQPQHF. Drawing the rest from reference TRBV28 and TRBJ1-5, the complete variable domain is DVKVTQSSRYLVKRTGEKVFLECVQDMDHENMFWYRQDPGLGLRLIYFSYDVKMKEKGDIPEGYSVSREKKERFSLILESASTNQTSMYLCASTQGGRQPQHFGDGTRLSIL.

This clone was picked up one time. The CDR3 reads CASSSGSRGYRTGELFF. DNA for the CDR3: TGTGCCAGCAGCTCAGGCTCTCGCGGGTATAGGACCGGGGAGCTGTTTTTT. The V gene is TRBV11-2, the J gene TRBJ2-2; perhaps TRBD2 as D (5 bases). CDR3 length: 17 amino acids. V lost 4 bases to trimming and J lost 5 bases, with 20 bases between them. The germline gives CDR1 SGHAT, CDR2 FQNNGV.

This chain connects TRBV4-1 to TRBJ1-1; D gene ambiguous. The CDR3 spans 13 residues. CDR1 MGHRA and CDR2 YSYEKL come from the germline V gene. V lost 3 bases and J lost 4, with 9 bases in between. CDR3 residues: CASSQSVGTEAFF. In DNA form, the CDR3 reads TGCGCCAGCAGCCAGAGTGTCGGCACTGAAGCTTTCTTT.

This clone was detected once. This chain connects TRBV19 to TRBJ1-4, with D possibly being TRBD1 (6 bases). The CDR3 is made up of 16 amino acids. Trimming shortened V by 6 bases and J by 5 bases, and 19 bases separated the two germline ends. CDR1 and CDR2 from the germline V gene are LNHDA and SQIVND (reference sequence). As DNA, the CDR3 is TGTGCCAGTAGGTCGGCGTTTTACAGGGCCAATGAAAAACTGTTTTTT. As protein: CASRSAFYRANEKLFF.

This chain links TRBV30 with TRBJ1-1; TRBD1 aligns across 10 bases. The ends lost 4 bases at V and 0 bases at J; junction bases unmatched: 11. The germline gives CDR1 GTSNPN, CDR2 SVGIG (reference sequence). The CDR3 contains 17 residues. CDR3 sequence: CAWTLLRTGGVNTEAFF. CDR3 coding DNA: TGTGCCTGGACACTTTTGAGGACAGGGGGTGTGAACACTGAAGCTTTCTTT.